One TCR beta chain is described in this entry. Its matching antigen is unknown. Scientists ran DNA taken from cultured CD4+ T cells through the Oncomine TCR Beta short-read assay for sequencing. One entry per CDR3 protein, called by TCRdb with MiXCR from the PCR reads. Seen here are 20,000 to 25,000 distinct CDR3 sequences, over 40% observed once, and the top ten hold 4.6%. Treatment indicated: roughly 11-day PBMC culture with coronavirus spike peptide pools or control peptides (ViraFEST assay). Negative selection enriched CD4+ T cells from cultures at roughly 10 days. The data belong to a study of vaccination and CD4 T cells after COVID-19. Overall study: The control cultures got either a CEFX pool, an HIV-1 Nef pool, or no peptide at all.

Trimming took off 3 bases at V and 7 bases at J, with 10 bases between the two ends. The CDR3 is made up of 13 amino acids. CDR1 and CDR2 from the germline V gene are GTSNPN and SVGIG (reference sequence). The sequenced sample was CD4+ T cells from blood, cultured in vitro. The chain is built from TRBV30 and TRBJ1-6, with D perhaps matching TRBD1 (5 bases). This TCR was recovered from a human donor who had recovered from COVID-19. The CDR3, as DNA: TGTGCCTGGAGGGGCAGGGACAATTCACCCCTCCACTTT. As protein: CAWRGRDNSPLHF.